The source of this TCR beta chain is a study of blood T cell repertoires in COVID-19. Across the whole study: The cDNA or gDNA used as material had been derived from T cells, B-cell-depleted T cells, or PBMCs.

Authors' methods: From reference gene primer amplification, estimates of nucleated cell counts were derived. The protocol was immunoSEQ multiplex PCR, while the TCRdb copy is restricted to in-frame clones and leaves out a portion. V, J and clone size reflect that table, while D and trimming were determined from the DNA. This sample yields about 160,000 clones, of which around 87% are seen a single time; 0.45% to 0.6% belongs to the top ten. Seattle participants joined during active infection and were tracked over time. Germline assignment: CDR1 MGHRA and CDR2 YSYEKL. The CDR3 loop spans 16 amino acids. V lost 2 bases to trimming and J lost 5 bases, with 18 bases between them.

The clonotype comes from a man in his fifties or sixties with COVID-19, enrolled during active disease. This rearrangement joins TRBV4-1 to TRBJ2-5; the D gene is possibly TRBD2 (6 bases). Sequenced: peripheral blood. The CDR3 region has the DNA TGCGCCAGCAGCCAATGGGAGTCGCGGGGACGCGAGACCCAGTACTTC. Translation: CASSQWESRGRETQYF.